The clone carrying this T cell receptor (beta chain) was detected a few times. Its antigen remains unknown. The CDR3 is 14 amino acids. V gave up 3 bases and J gave up 3 bases, with 15 bases separating them. Germline V gives CDR1 DFQATT, CDR2 SNEGSKA (reference sequence). The sample is drawn from a study of response to subunit inactivated influenza vaccine. Study-wide points: The authors suggested that few new T cells are recruited per seasonal influenza vaccination.

Using its own MiXCR run on the RT-PCR reads, TCRdb lists one record per CDR3 protein. The sample has 500,000 to 550,000 distinct CDR3 sequences, approximately 7.2% seen once; the top ten hold approximately 14%. Sequenced here: PBMCs from blood, sampled around 2 years after vaccination. This chain uses TRBV20-1 with TRBJ2-7; D unclear. The TCR originated in a man in his fifties or sixties who received an inactivated influenza vaccine. The CDR3: CSASWALDFYEQYF. DNA for the CDR3: TGCAGTGCTAGTTGGGCTCTGGATTTCTACGAGCAGTACTTC.